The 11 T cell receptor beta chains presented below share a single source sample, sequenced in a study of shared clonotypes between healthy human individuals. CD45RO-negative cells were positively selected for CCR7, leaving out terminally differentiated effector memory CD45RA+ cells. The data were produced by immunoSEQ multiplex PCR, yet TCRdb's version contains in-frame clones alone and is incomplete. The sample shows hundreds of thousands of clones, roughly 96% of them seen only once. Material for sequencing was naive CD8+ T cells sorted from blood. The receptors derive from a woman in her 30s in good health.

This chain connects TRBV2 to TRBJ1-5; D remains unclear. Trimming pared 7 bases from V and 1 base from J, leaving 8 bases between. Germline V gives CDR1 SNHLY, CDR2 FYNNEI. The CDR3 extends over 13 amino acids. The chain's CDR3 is CASKWQSNQPQHF. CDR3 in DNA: TGTGCCAGCAAGTGGCAGAGCAATCAGCCCCAGCATTTT.

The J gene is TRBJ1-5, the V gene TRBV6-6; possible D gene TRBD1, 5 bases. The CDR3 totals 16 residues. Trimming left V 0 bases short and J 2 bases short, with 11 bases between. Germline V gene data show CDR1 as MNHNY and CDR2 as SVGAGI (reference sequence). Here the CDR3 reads CASSYSMQGGNQPQHF. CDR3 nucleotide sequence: TGTGCCAGCAGTTACTCGATGCAGGGAGGCAATCAGCCCCAGCATTTT.

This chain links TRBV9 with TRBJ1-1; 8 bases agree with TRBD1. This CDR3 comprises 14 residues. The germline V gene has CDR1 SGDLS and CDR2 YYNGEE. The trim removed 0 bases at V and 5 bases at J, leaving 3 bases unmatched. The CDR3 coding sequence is TGTGCCAGCAGCGTAGAAAGACAGGGGACTGAAGCTTTCTTT. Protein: CASSVERQGTEAFF.

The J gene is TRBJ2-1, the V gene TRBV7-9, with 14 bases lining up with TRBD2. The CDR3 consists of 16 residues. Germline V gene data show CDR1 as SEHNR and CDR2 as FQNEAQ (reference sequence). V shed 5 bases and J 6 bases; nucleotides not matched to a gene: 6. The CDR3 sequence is CASSAPGLAGVNEQFF. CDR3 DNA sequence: TGTGCCAGCAGCGCACCGGGACTAGCGGGAGTCAATGAGCAGTTCTTC.

CDR3 coding DNA: TGCGCCAGCAGCCAAGGATGGGGCCGGGAGTACCAAGAGACCCAGTACTTC. It encodes CASSQGWGREYQETQYF. The gene calls are TRBV4-1 and TRBJ2-5; tentatively, D is TRBD2 (6 bases). The CDR3 extends over 17 amino acids. The germline V gene encodes CDR1 MGHRA and CDR2 YSYEKL. V lost 1 base, J lost 0 bases, and 15 bases lay in between.

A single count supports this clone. This CDR3 reads CASSIQTSGNNEQFF. As DNA, the CDR3 is TGTGCCAGTAGTATTCAGACTAGCGGGAACAATGAGCAGTTCTTC. The rearrangement joins TRBV19 to TRBJ2-1; the match to TRBD2 covers 11 bases. The length of the CDR3 is 15 residues. The trim removed 3 bases at V and 5 bases at J, leaving 3 bases unmatched. CDR1 and CDR2 from the germline V gene are LNHDA and SQIVND (reference sequence).

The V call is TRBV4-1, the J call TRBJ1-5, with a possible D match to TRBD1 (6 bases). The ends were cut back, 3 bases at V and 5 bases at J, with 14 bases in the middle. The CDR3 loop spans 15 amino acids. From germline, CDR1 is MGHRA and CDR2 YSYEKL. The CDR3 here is CASSQTGGEDQPQHF. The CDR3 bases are TGCGCCAGCAGCCAGACAGGTGGGGAAGATCAGCCCCAGCATTTT.

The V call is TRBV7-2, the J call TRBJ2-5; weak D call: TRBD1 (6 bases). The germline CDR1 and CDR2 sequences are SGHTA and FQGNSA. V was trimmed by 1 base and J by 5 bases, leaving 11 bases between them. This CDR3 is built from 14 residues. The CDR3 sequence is CASSLEGEWETQYF. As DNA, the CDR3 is TGTGCCAGCAGCTTAGAGGGGGAGTGGGAGACCCAGTACTTC.

CDR3 residues: CASIPTGTDYGYTF. The CDR3 DNA follows: TGTGCCAGCATCCCGACCGGGACAGACTATGGCTACACCTTC. The J gene is TRBJ1-2, the V gene TRBV7-3, with 7 bases aligning to TRBD1. In germline, CDR1 is SGHTA, CDR2 FQGTGA. The ends lost 7 bases at V and 3 bases at J; junction bases unmatched: 8. The CDR3 runs to 14 residues.

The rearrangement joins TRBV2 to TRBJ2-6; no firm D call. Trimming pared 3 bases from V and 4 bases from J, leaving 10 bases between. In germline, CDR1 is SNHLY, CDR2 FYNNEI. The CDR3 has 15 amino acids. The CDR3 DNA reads TGTGCCAGCAGTGACGGTACAGTCGGGGCCAACGTCCTGACTTTC. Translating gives CASSDGTVGANVLTF.

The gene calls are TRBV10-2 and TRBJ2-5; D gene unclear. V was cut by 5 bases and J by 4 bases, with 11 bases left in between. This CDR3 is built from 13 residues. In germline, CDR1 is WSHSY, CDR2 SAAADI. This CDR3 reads CASSPHPPETQYF. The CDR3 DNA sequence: TGCGCCAGCAGTCCCCATCCGCCAGAGACCCAGTACTTC.